The clone carrying this TCR beta chain was seen only a few times. Its antigen is still unknown. The data were obtained in a study of blood T cells in healthy people across ages. Findings of the study overall: Long-lived donors had more naive CD4+ cells and higher diversity than aged donors.

Using a J-beta primer mix together with a sample-barcoded 5' primer, a second PCR was run for roughly 6 to 11 cycles. Tagging of each cDNA molecule was performed by a template-switch adaptor with 12 random nucleotides. TCRdb analysed the 5' RACE reads with MiXCR anew, one entry per CDR3 protein. Of roughly 1.7 million distinct CDR3 sequences in the sample, about 31% were seen once. Healthy individuals of Caucasian origin from Russia, aged about 6 to 95, served as donors. Whenever a sample was processed, at least 6.5 million PBMCs were isolated. Germline-derived CDR1 and CDR2 are KGHSH and LQKENI. This CDR3 is built from 15 residues.

The sequence was collected from a woman aged 25 to 45 in good health. Material for sequencing was blood. The V gene is TRBV18, the J gene TRBJ2-5, with D perhaps given as TRBD1 or TRBD2 (5 bases each). The DNA end lines up better with TRBJ2-7; the J call may be wrong. This CDR3 reads CASSPSMGELYEQYF. The CDR3 DNA sequence: TGTGCCAGCTCACCAAGCATGGGGGAGCTATACGAGCAGTACTTC.